This T cell receptor (beta chain) was retrieved from a study of metastatic and nonmetastatic thyroid tumors. The wider study: Repertoire comparison spanned blood and tumor or nodule tissue of malignant and benign thyroid patients.

General study points: Benign nodules were reported to have significantly lower TCR beta diversity than malignant thyroid tumors, in blood and tumor.

This clone was seen only a few times. Antigen unknown. In germline, CDR1 is SQVTM, CDR2 ANQGSEA. V lost 0 bases and J lost 3, with 8 bases in between. The CDR3 has 13 residues. In the study's own analysis: In papillary thyroid cancer, a distant-metastasis classifier was built using CDR3 differences across clinicopathological groups. TCRdb re-called the PCR reads through MiXCR. The V and J calls and clone size come from TCRdb's table, not from the authors' own analysis. The sample contains about 85,000 clones, about 9.1% of which appear only once. Patients were all untreated before their thyroid surgery.

This chain uses TRBV29-1 with TRBJ1-2, with D unclear. The clonotype originates from a female donor with papillary thyroid cancer or a benign thyroid nodule (not recorded which). Some clones in this sample may be carry-over from other donors' samples. The sequenced sample consisted of blood. This CDR3 is CSVEDHEDYGYTF. CDR3 sequence (DNA): TGCAGCGTTGAAGATCACGAGGACTATGGCTACACCTTC.